This TCR beta chain was profiled in a study of blood T cells in healthy people across ages. Overall study: Per every two T cells, about one barcoded beta molecule was captured by template switching.

Of note for this clonotype: Its antigen is unidentified. Because the CDR3 is missing its conserved closing phenylalanine or tryptophan, this is likely a read error.

Regarding the study as a whole: A greater number of naive CD4+ cells and higher diversity distinguished long-lived donors from aged donors.

Together with a sample-barcoded 5' primer, a J-beta primer mix was included in a second PCR lasting roughly 7 to 11 cycles. Carrying 12 random nucleotides, a template-switch adaptor labeled each individual cDNA molecule. A single record per CDR3 protein comes from TCRdb applying MiXCR to the 5' RACE reads. This sample has about 1.6 million distinct CDR3 sequences, with almost 35% found just once. The V segment lost 1 base and the J segment 4 bases; nucleotides outside the gene matches: 6. The length of the CDR3 is 16 residues. Germline V gene sequence: CDR1 MNHNY, CDR2 SVGAGI (reference sequence). Healthy Caucasian individuals from Russia aged about 6 to 90 served as donors.

The chain joins TRBV6-6 to TRBJ2-3; 9 nucleotides agree with TRBD2. The sample comprised blood. The source of this sequence is a woman aged 25 to 45 in good health. DNA of the CDR3: TGTGCCAGCAGTTACTTGGCGGGAGGGCTTTCAGATACGCAGTATTTG. It translates to CASSYLAGGLSDTQYL.